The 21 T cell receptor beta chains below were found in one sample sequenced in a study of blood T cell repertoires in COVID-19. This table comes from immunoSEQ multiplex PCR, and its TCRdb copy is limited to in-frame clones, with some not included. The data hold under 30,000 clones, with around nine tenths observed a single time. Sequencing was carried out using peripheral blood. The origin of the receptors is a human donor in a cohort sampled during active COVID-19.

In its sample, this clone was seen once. The CDR3 DNA reads TGTGCCTGGAGTGGGGGGGGTGGAACCTACGAGCAGTACTTC. The encoded protein is CAWSGGGGTYEQYF. The chain combines TRBV30 with TRBJ2-7, with TRBD2 matching 7 bases. Per germline, CDR1 GTSNPN and CDR2 SVGIG (reference sequence). CDR3 size: 14 residues. Germline trimming cut 1 base from V and 2 bases from J; bases unmatched to any gene: 5.

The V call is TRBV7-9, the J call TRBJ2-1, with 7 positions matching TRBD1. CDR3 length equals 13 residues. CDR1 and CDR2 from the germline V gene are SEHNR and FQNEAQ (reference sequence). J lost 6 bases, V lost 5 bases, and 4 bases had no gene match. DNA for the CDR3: TGTGCCAGCAGCCTCTGGGACAGCAATGAGCAGTTCTTC. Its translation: CASSLWDSNEQFF.

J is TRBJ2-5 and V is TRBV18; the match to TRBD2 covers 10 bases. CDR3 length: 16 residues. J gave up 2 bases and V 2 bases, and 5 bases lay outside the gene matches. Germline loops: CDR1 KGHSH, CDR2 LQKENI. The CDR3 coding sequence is TGTGCCAGCTCACCAGTTCTAGCGGGAGCACAAGAGACCCAGTACTTC. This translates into CASSPVLAGAQETQYF.

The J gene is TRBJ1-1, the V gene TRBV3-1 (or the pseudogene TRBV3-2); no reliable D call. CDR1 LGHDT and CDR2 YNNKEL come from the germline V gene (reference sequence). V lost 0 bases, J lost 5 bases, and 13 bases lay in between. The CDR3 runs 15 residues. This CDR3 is CASSQDSGGWTEAFF. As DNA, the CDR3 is TGTGCCAGCAGCCAAGATAGTGGAGGGTGGACTGAAGCTTTCTTT.

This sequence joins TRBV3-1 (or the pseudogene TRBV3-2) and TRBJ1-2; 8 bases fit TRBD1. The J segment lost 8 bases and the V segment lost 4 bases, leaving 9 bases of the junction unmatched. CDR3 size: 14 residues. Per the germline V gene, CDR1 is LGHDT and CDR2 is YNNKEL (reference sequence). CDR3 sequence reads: CASSPDRGVAGYTF. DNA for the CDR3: TGTGCCAGCAGCCCAGACAGGGGAGTCGCGGGCTACACCTTC.

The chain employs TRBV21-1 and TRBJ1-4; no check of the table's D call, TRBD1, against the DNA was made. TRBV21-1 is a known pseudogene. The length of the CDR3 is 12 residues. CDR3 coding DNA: TGTGCCAGCAGCAAAAAAATGGGGACAGGGGGTTTT. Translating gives CASSKKMGTGGF.

CDR3 residues: CASSLKAPRAAGKTQYF. The CDR3 DNA reads TGTGCCAGCAGCCTAAAAGCCCCCCGGGCCGCCGGGAAGACCCAGTACTTC. The chain recombines TRBV27 with TRBJ2-5; TRBD2 might be the D (5 bases). Trimming stripped 6 bases from V and 6 bases from J, with 26 bases between. Looked up from germline, CDR1 is MNHEY and CDR2 is SMNVEV (reference sequence). The CDR3 contains 17 residues.

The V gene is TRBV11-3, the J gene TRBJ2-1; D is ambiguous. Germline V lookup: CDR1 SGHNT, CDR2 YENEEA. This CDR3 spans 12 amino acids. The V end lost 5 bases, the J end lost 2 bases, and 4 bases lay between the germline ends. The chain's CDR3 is CASSLTYNEQFF. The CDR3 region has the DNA TGTGCCAGCAGCCTAACCTACAATGAGCAGTTCTTC.

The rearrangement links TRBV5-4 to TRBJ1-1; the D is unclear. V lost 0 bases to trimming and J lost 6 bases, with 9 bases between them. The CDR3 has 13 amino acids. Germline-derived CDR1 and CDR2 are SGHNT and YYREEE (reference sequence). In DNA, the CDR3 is TGTGCCAGCAGCTTGGCCGGAGGCTCTGAAGCTTTCTTT. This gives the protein CASSLAGGSEAFF.

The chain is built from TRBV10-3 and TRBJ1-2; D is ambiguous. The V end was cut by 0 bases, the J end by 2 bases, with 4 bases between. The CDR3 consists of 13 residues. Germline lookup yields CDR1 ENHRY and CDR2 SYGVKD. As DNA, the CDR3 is TGTGCCATCAGTGAGTCCGAGAACTATGGCTACACCTTC. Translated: CAISESENYGYTF.

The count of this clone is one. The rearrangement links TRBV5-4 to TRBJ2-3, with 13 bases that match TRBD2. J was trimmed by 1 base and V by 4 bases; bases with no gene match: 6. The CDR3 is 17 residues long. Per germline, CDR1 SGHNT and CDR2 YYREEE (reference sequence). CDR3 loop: CASSPGLAGTRTDTQYF. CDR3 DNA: TGTGCCAGCAGCCCGGGACTAGCGGGGACCCGCACAGATACGCAGTATTTT.

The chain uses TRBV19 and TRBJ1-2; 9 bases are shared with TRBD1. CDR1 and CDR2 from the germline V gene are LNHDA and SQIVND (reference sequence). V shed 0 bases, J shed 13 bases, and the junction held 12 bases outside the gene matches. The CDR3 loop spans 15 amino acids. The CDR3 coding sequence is TGTGCCAGTAGTATAGACGCATCCGGGACAGGGAGAAGCACCTTC. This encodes CASSIDASGTGRSTF.

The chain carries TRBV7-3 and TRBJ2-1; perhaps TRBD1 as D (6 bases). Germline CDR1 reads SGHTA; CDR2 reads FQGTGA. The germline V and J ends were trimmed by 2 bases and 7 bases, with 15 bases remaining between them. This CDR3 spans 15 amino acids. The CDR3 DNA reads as TGTGCCAGCAGCTTATTTGGGAGCCAGGGGAATGAGCAGTTCTTC. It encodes CASSLFGSQGNEQFF.

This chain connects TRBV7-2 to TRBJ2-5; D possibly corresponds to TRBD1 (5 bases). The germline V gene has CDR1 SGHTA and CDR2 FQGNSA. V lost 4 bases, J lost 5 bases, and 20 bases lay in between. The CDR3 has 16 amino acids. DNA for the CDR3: TGTGCCAGCAGCTCGCTTACCCTCCAGGGTGTGGAGACCCAGTACTTC. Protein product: CASSSLTLQGVETQYF.

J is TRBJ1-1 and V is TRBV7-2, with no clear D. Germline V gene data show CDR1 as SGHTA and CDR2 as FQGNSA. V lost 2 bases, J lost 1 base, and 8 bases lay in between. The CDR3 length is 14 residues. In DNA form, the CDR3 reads TGTGCCAGCAGCTTAACTAGAAAGAACACTGAAGCTTTCTTT. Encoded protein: CASSLTRKNTEAFF.

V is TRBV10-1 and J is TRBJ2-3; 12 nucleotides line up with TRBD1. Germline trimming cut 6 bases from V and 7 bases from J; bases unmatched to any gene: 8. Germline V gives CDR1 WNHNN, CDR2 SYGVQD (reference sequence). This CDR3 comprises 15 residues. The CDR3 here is CASSAPGQGANTQYF. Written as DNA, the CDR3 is TGCGCCAGCAGCGCTCCGGGACAGGGGGCAAATACGCAGTATTTT.

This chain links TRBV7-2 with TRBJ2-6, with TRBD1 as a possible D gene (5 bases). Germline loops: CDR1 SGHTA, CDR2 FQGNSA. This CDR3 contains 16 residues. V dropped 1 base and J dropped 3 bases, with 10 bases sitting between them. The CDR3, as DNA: TGTGCCAGCAGCTTAGAACCCAGGGATGGGGCCAACGTCCTGACTTTC. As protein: CASSLEPRDGANVLTF.

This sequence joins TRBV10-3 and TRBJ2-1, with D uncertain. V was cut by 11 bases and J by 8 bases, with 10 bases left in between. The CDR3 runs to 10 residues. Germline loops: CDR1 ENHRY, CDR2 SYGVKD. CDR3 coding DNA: TGTGCCCCAACAGAGTATGAGCAGTTCTTC. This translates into CAPTEYEQFF.

CDR3 DNA sequence: TGTGCCACCAGTAGTGGTGGTTCGGATGAAAAACTGTTTTTT. It specifies CATSSGGSDEKLFF. The rearrangement joins TRBV24-1 to TRBJ1-4, with D uncertain. There are 14 residues in the CDR3. Between the trimmed V and J ends, which lost 6 bases and 6 bases, there was a span of 13 bases. Germline V gene lookup returns CDR1 KGHDR and CDR2 SFDVKD.

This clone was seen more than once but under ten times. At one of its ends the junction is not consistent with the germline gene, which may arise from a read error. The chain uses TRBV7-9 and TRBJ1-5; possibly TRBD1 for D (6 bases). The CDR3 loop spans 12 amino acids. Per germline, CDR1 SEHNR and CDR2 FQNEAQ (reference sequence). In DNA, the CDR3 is TGTGCCAGCAGCTTAGAGGACAGATTTGTAGTTTTT. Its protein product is CASSLEDRFVVF.

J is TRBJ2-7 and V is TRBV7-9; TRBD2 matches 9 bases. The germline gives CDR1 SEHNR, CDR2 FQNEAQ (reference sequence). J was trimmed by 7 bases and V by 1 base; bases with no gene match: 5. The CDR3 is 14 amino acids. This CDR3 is CASSLGGAGGEQYF. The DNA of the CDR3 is TGTGCCAGCAGCTTAGGGGGGGCGGGGGGGGAGCAGTACTTC. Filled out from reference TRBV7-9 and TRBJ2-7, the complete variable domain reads DTGVSQNPRHKITKRGQNVTFRCDPISEHNRLYWYRQTLGQGPEFLTYFQNEAQLEKSRLLSDRFSAERPKGSFSTLEIQRTEQGDSAMYLCASSLGGAGGEQYFGPGTRLTVT.